What follows is one T cell receptor (beta chain) and its context. Its target is unknown. The run of the v3.0 immunoSEQ assay was at survey level. This table comes from immunoSEQ multiplex PCR, and its TCRdb copy is limited to in-frame clones, with some not included. Of under 30,000 clones listed, 70% to 90% are singletons. This sample is drawn from a study of long-term antiretroviral therapy in people with HIV. Study results and limitations: Across all time points, the repertoire was dominated by clones that expanded before ART. Whereas controls had wider CDR3 length ranges, HIV repertoires had narrower ones.

The V gene's germline CDR1 is MDHEN and CDR2 SYDVKM. The CDR3 extends over 14 amino acids. V was cut by 6 bases and J by 1 base, with 12 bases left in between. The source is a man aged 45-65 years with HIV. Material: unsorted PBMCs, obtained approximately 5 years before starting antiretroviral therapy. The chain links TRBV28 to TRBJ1-1, with unresolved D. The DNA of the CDR3 is TGTGCCAGCAGCCTAGGGCCGCAGAACACTGAAGCTTTCTTT. Translation: CASSLGPQNTEAFF.